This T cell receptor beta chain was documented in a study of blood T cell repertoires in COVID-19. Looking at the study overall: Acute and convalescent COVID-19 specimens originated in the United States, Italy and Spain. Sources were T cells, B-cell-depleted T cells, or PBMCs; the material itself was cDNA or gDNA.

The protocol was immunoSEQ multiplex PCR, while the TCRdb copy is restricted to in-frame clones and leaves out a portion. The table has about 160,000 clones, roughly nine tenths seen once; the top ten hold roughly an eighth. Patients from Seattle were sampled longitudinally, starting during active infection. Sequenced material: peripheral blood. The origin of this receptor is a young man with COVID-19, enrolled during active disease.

The CDR3 spells CSASMGSQIYEQYF. DNA for the CDR3: TGCAGTGCTAGTATGGGCAGTCAGATCTACGAGCAGTACTTC. The rearrangement joins TRBV20-1 to TRBJ2-7; no definite D call. The germline gives CDR1 DFQATT, CDR2 SNEGSKA (reference sequence). The CDR3 has 14 amino acids. V gave up 3 bases and J gave up 3 bases, with 15 bases separating them.